Listed below are T cell receptor beta chains from one sample, sequenced in a study of identical twins. TCRdb used MiXCR to reprocess the 5' RACE reads, holding one entry per CDR3 protein. The sample records over 550,000 distinct CDR3 sequences, under 8.5% being singletons. These data are also associated with another study on yellow fever vaccine responses in identical twins.

The sample taken for sequencing was PBMCs. The receptors come from a woman younger than 35 in good health. The CDR3 runs from the conserved cysteine through the conserved F or W. The D gene is left open where the match is weak. Size tells how often a clone was seen (once, few, many) or the class of an expanded clone, and some rows leave it out.

TRBJ2-2,many,TRBV28,TRBD2,CASNGLAGVGELFF,TGTGCCAGCAACGGACTAGCGGGAGTCGGGGAGCTGTTTTTT
TRBJ2-1,many,TRBV6-1,.,CASRTWGRPEQFF,TGTGCCAGCAGAACATGGGGGAGGCCTGAGCAGTTCTTC
TRBJ2-7,few,TRBV9,.,CASSVGTVKAYEQYF,TGTGCCAGCAGCGTAGGAACAGTGAAGGCCTACGAGCAGTACTTC
TRBJ1-1,.,TRBV25-1,.,CASSEYPYTEAFF,TGTGCCAGCAGTGAATACCCCTACACTGAAGCTTTCTTT
TRBJ2-1,.,TRBV10-3,TRBD2,CAVQTSGVEEQFF,TGTGCCGTACAGACTAGCGGGGTTGAGGAGCAGTTCTTC
TRBJ2-2,few,TRBV5-1,.,CASSFVGPSNTGELFF,TGCGCCAGCAGCTTCGTGGGTCCCTCGAACACCGGGGAGCTGTTTTTT
TRBJ2-3,.,TRBV20-1,TRBD2,CSALVGGSSVDTQYF,TGCAGTGCTCTCGTCGGGGGGTCGAGCGTAGATACGCAGTATTTT
TRBJ2-1,.,TRBV3-1,TRBD2,CASSSRDSGGAYSYNEQFF,TGTGCCAGCAGCTCCCGAGATAGCGGGGGGGCCTATTCCTACAATGAGCAGTTCTTC
TRBJ1-4,many,TRBV12-3/TRBV12-4,TRBD1,CASSPPGQGREKLFF,TGTGCCAGCAGCCCACCGGGACAGGGGCGGGAAAAACTGTTTTTT
TRBJ2-3,few,TRBV20-1,.,CSAFLDSTDTQYF,TGCAGTGCTTTCCTGGACAGCACAGATACGCAGTATTTT
TRBJ1-1,many,TRBV12-3/TRBV12-4,.,CASSLIGDSSGAFF,TGTGCCAGCAGTTTAATAGGTGACAGCTCAGGAGCTTTCTTT
TRBJ2-7,.,TRBV5-1,TRBD1,CASSPPVPRDRYEQYF,TGCGCCAGCAGCCCACCCGTCCCTCGGGACAGGTACGAGCAGTACTTC
TRBJ1-4,many,TRBV20-1,.,CSARTRFGGRSLFF,TGCAGTGCTAGAACCCGGTTCGGGGGTCGGTCACTGTTTTTT
TRBJ2-3,many,TRBV29-1,.,CSVEWADTQYF,TGCAGCGTTGAATGGGCAGATACGCAGTATTTT
TRBJ2-7,.,TRBV5-1,TRBD1,CASSSTITGTGVYEQYF,TGCGCCAGCAGCTCCACTATAACCGGGACAGGAGTCTACGAGCAGTACTTC
TRBJ1-6,few,TRBV29-1,TRBD1,CSVGGTANSPLHF,TGCAGCGTTGGGGGGACAGCGAATTCACCCCTCCACTTT
TRBJ2-1,.,TRBV12-3/TRBV12-4,TRBD2,CAILAGVDEQFF,TGTGCCATACTAGCGGGAGTGGATGAGCAGTTCTTC
TRBJ2-2,few,TRBV6-1,TRBD1,CASSGSPGGAGTGELFF,TGTGCCAGCAGTGGGAGCCCAGGGGGCGCGGGTACCGGGGAGCTGTTTTTT
TRBJ2-4,.,TRBV5-6,.,CASSTSTSIQYF,TGTGCCAGCAGCACCTCTACGAGCATTCAGTACTTC
TRBJ2-2,few,TRBV24-1,.,CATSEVEGSFPGELFF,TGTGCCACCAGTGAAGTAGAGGGAAGCTTTCCTGGGGAGCTGTTTTTT
TRBJ2-5,.,TRBV20-1,TRBD2,CSARDPAGVETQYF,TGCAGTGCTAGAGACCCGGCGGGGGTCGAGACCCAGTACTTC
TRBJ2-3,few,TRBV12-3/TRBV12-4,TRBD1,CASSLGDSSTDTQYF,TGTGCCAGCAGTCTGGGGGACAGTAGCACAGATACGCAGTATTTT
TRBJ2-7,.,TRBV20-1,.,CSARDLGQGYEQYF,TGCAGTGCTAGAGATCTAGGGCAGGGCTACGAGCAGTACTTC
TRBJ1-4,many,TRBV6-6,.,CASSSLQKLFF,TGTGCCAGCAGTTCCTTGCAAAAACTGTTTTTT
TRBJ2-3,many,TRBV24-1,.,CATSDTLGDTQYF,TGTGCCACCAGTGATACCCTGGGGGATACGCAGTATTTT
TRBJ2-3,once,TRBV12-3/TRBV12-4,.,CASCPNPGSGGTDMQYF,TGTGCCAGCTGTCCAAACCCAGGGAGCGGCGGCACAGATATGCAGTATTTT
TRBJ2-5,.,TRBV4-1,TRBD2,CASSPQATDGLAGEGQETQYF,TGCGCCAGCAGCCCTCAGGCCACGGATGGACTAGCGGGAGAGGGGCAAGAGACCCAGTACTTC
TRBJ2-7,many,TRBV12-3/TRBV12-4,.,CASSFYTEQYF,TGTGCCAGCAGTTTTTACACGGAGCAGTACTTC
TRBJ2-7,few,TRBV5-5,.,CASSLSGVEYEQYF,TGTGCCAGCAGCTTGAGTGGGGTAGAATACGAGCAGTACTTC
TRBJ2-1,.,TRBV5-6,.,CASSSGLGEPRSYNEQFF,TGTGCCAGCAGCTCCGGGCTAGGGGAGCCTCGCTCCTACAATGAGCAGTTCTTC
TRBJ2-1,few,TRBV12-3/TRBV12-4,TRBD2,CASSSLLSGTYNEQFF,TGTGCCAGCAGTTCCCTCCTGAGCGGGACTTACAATGAGCAGTTCTTC